These T cell receptor beta chains were read from a single sample in a study of shared clonotypes between healthy human individuals. Produced via immunoSEQ multiplex PCR; TCRdb's table is partial and in-frame only. The sample lists approximately 500,000 clones; 96% were seen once. Sequencing was carried out using naive CD4+ T cells sorted from blood. The receptors were sampled from a young woman in good health. CDR3s include the opening cysteine and the closing phenylalanine or tryptophan. D genes are given only for firm matches. Expanded clones get a size class; other rows say once, few or many, or leave the size out.

V: TRBV27
D: -
size: -
J: TRBJ2-1
DNA: TGTGCCAGCAGGTACGGGGCCCCGGGGGACAATGAGCAGTTCTTC
CDR3: CASRYGAPGDNEQFF

V: TRBV5-6
D: -
size: -
J: TRBJ1-1
DNA: TGTGCCAGCAGCTTCCGGAACACTGAAGCTTTCTTT
CDR3: CASSFRNTEAFF

V: TRBV7-3
D: -
size: -
J: TRBJ2-1
DNA: TGTGCCAGCAGCTTAGGATCAGCGTCAGATGAGCAGTTCTTC
CDR3: CASSLGSASDEQFF

V: TRBV6-1
D: TRBD1
size: -
J: TRBJ1-2
DNA: TGTGCCAGCAGTGGTATCCTCGGGGGGACAGGAGCTAACTATGGCTACACCTTC
CDR3: CASSGILGGTGANYGYTF

V: TRBV19
D: TRBD1
size: -
J: TRBJ2-7
DNA: TGTGCCAGTAGTACAACCGGGACAGGGTCCCACGAGCAGTACTTC
CDR3: CASSTTGTGSHEQYF

V: TRBV30
D: -
size: -
J: TRBJ1-5
DNA: TGTGCCTGGAGTGTAAGCAAATTTCGGGATAGCAATCAGCCCCAGCATTTT
CDR3: CAWSVSKFRDSNQPQHF

V: TRBV6-1
D: -
size: -
J: TRBJ1-2
DNA: TGTGCCAGCAGTACCCGGGACTTCGATGGCTACACCTTC
CDR3: CASSTRDFDGYTF

V: TRBV11-2
D: -
size: -
J: TRBJ2-7
DNA: TGTGCCAGCAGCTTGTACGGGACGCAGCGCTACGAGCAGTACTTC
CDR3: CASSLYGTQRYEQYF

V: TRBV5-1
D: -
size: once
J: TRBJ2-6
DNA: TGCGCCAGCAGCTCTGGGGCCAACGTCCTGACTTTC
CDR3: CASSSGANVLTF

V: TRBV18
D: -
size: -
J: TRBJ2-1
DNA: TGTGCCAGCTCACCTCCCAATGAGGGGGAGCAGTTCTTC
CDR3: CASSPPNEGEQFF

V: TRBV28
D: -
size: -
J: TRBJ2-6
DNA: TGTGCCAGCAGTTTGTCCGGGGCCAACGTCCTGACTTTC
CDR3: CASSLSGANVLTF

V: TRBV5-1
D: -
size: -
J: TRBJ2-5
DNA: TGCGCCAGCAGCCCAGGACGGGGCCAAGGGGAGACCCAGTACTTC
CDR3: CASSPGRGQGETQYF

V: TRBV28
D: TRBD2
size: -
J: TRBJ2-7
DNA: TGTGCCAGCAGTTTATCGCTAGCGGGAAAAGCCTACGAGCAGTACTTC
CDR3: CASSLSLAGKAYEQYF

V: TRBV2
D: TRBD2
size: -
J: TRBJ2-7
DNA: TGTGCCAGCAGTGATTTTACTAGCGGAAATTACGAGCAGTACTTC
CDR3: CASSDFTSGNYEQYF

V: TRBV2
D: -
size: -
J: TRBJ2-2
DNA: TGTGCCCGAGGGGCGAACACCGGGGAGCTGTTTTTT
CDR3: CARGANTGELFF

V: TRBV11-2
D: TRBD2
size: -
J: TRBJ2-5
DNA: TGTGCCAGCAGCCCACTACGGTGGCGGGAGGGCCTAAAGACCCAGTACTTC
CDR3: CASSPLRWREGLKTQYF

V: TRBV7-3
D: TRBD1
size: -
J: TRBJ2-2
DNA: TGTGCCAGCAGTATCGGGACAGGGAACACCGGGGAGCTGTTTTTT
CDR3: CASSIGTGNTGELFF

V: TRBV19
D: -
size: -
J: TRBJ1-4
DNA: TGTGCCAGTAAGGGGCTAAATGAAAAACTGTTTTTT
CDR3: CASKGLNEKLFF

V: TRBV28
D: -
size: -
J: TRBJ1-2
DNA: TGTGCCAGCAGTTTACTAGGGAACTATGGCTACACCTTC
CDR3: CASSLLGNYGYTF

V: TRBV13
D: TRBD2
size: -
J: TRBJ2-7
DNA: TGTGCCAGCAGCTCAACCCAAAAGACTAGCGGGAGGTGGGTCGAATCCTACGAGCAGTACTTC
CDR3: CASSSTQKTSGRWVESYEQYF

V: TRBV5-4
D: TRBD2
size: -
J: TRBJ2-2
DNA: TGTGCCAGCAGCTTGGTCGGGAGGAGCACCGGGGAGCTGTTTTTT
CDR3: CASSLVGRSTGELFF

V: TRBV7-9
D: -
size: -
J: TRBJ1-4
DNA: TGTGCCAGCAGCTTCCCGTTAGGGTCTACTAATGAAAAACTGTTTTTT
CDR3: CASSFPLGSTNEKLFF

V: TRBV5-1
D: -
size: once
J: TRBJ2-7
DNA: TGCGCCAGCAGCTCGGGGGTCGGCTTGGACGAGCAGTACTTC
CDR3: CASSSGVGLDEQYF

V: TRBV15
D: TRBD2
size: -
J: TRBJ2-1
DNA: TGTGCCACCAGCAGAGGGACTAGCGGGTTATCAGTCCACAATGAGCAGTTCTTC
CDR3: CATSRGTSGLSVHNEQFF

V: TRBV15
D: TRBD2
size: -
J: TRBJ2-1
DNA: TGTGCCACCAGCAGAGAGATGACTAGCGATGAGCAGTTCTTC
CDR3: CATSREMTSDEQFF

V: TRBV11-2
D: TRBD2
size: -
J: TRBJ2-1
DNA: TGTGCCAGTCGGGCCCCGGGACTAGCGGGAGGGGTGCAGTTCTTC
CDR3: CASRAPGLAGGVQFF

V: TRBV5-1
D: TRBD1
size: -
J: TRBJ2-7
DNA: TGCGCCAGCAGGACAGGGGACTACGAGCAGTACTTC
CDR3: CASRTGDYEQYF

V: TRBV11-1
D: -
size: once
J: TRBJ2-7
DNA: TGTGCCAGCAGCTTAGTCCAGGGCTCCTACGAGCGGTACTTC
CDR3: CASSLVQGSYERYF

V: TRBV28
D: -
size: -
J: TRBJ2-3
DNA: TGTGCCAGCAGTTTGAATCCTGCGGGGCCTCGAGATACGCAGTATTTT
CDR3: CASSLNPAGPRDTQYF

V: TRBV2
D: TRBD1
size: -
J: TRBJ1-2
DNA: TGTGCCAGCAGTGAACAGGGGGGTAACTATGGCTACACCTTC
CDR3: CASSEQGGNYGYTF

V: TRBV4-2
D: TRBD2
size: -
J: TRBJ2-2
DNA: TGTGCCAGCAGCCAAGCCGGGACTAGCGGGAGCGATGGGGAGCTGTTTTTT
CDR3: CASSQAGTSGSDGELFF

V: TRBV6-5
D: -
size: -
J: TRBJ1-5
DNA: TGTGCCAGCAGTCCGGACAGAGAAAATCAGCCCCAGCATTTT
CDR3: CASSPDRENQPQHF

V: TRBV6-6
D: -
size: -
J: TRBJ2-1
DNA: TGTGCCAGCAGTCCGAATTACAATGAGCAGTTCTTC
CDR3: CASSPNYNEQFF

V: TRBV5-1
D: TRBD1
size: -
J: TRBJ2-7
DNA: TGCGCCAGCAGCCGCGGACAGGGGGCCTACGAGCAGTACTTC
CDR3: CASSRGQGAYEQYF

V: TRBV4-2
D: TRBD2
size: -
J: TRBJ2-7
DNA: TGTGCCAGCAGTTCGAAAGGACTAGCGGAGAGCTCCGACATTTACGAGCAGTACTTC
CDR3: CASSSKGLAESSDIYEQYF

V: TRBV7-2
D: -
size: -
J: TRBJ2-1
DNA: TGTGCCAGCAGCCTGAGCTGGGTAGGATACAATGAGCAGTTCTTC
CDR3: CASSLSWVGYNEQFF

V: TRBV5-8
D: -
size: -
J: TRBJ1-2
DNA: TGTGCCAGCAGCCCGGGACGGCCGGGAGACACCTTC
CDR3: CASSPGRPGDTF

V: TRBV7-8
D: -
size: once
J: TRBJ2-7
DNA: TGTGCCAGCAGCCCACGACGGCAGTATCTATACGAGCAGTACTTC
CDR3: CASSPRRQYLYEQYF

V: TRBV9
D: TRBD1
size: -
J: TRBJ1-2
DNA: TGTGCCAGCAGGGGATCCGGGACAGGCGAAATCTATGGCTACACCTTC
CDR3: CASRGSGTGEIYGYTF

V: TRBV28
D: -
size: once
J: TRBJ1-1
DNA: TGTGCCAGCAGTTTTCAGGGAGGAAACACTGAAGCTTTCTTT
CDR3: CASSFQGGNTEAFF

V: TRBV7-9
D: TRBD1
size: -
J: TRBJ1-3
DNA: TGTGCCAGCAGACAACAGGGGGACTCTGGAAACACCATATATTTT
CDR3: CASRQQGDSGNTIYF

V: TRBV28
D: TRBD1
size: once
J: TRBJ1-5
DNA: TGTGCCAGCAGTACGGGACAGAATCAGCCCCAGCATTTT
CDR3: CASSTGQNQPQHF

V: TRBV5-1
D: -
size: -
J: TRBJ1-2
DNA: TGCGCCAGCAGCTTGCCCAGGAGGGGCTATGGCTACACCTTC
CDR3: CASSLPRRGYGYTF

V: TRBV4-1
D: TRBD1
size: -
J: TRBJ1-4
DNA: TGCGCCAGCAGCCGGACAGGGGTTAATGAAAAACTGTTTTTT
CDR3: CASSRTGVNEKLFF

V: TRBV5-1
D: -
size: -
J: TRBJ2-7
DNA: TGCGCCAGCAGCCGACTTCCGGGACCATCTATCCACGAGCAGTACTTC
CDR3: CASSRLPGPSIHEQYF

V: TRBV18
D: -
size: -
J: TRBJ1-1
DNA: TGTGCCAGCTCACAATCCCCGCGGGGGGGCCCTGAAGCTTTCTTT
CDR3: CASSQSPRGGPEAFF

V: TRBV7-2
D: TRBD2
size: -
J: TRBJ2-7
DNA: TGTGCCAGCGCAAAAGTAGGGGGGCTAGCGGGAGGGTCTCGCAACGAGCAGTACTTC
CDR3: CASAKVGGLAGGSRNEQYF

V: TRBV5-1
D: TRBD1
size: once
J: TRBJ1-2
DNA: TGCGCCAGCAGCAGCCGAGGACAGGGGGTTCTTGGCTACACCTTC
CDR3: CASSSRGQGVLGYTF

V: TRBV6-5
D: -
size: once
J: TRBJ2-7
DNA: TGTGCCAGCAGTTCGGATCTTCACTCCTACGAGCAGTACTTC
CDR3: CASSSDLHSYEQYF

V: TRBV25-1
D: TRBD1
size: -
J: TRBJ2-1
DNA: TGTGCCAGCAGTGAATCAAAGGACAGGGGACCGTGGTACAATGAGCAGTTCTTC
CDR3: CASSESKDRGPWYNEQFF

V: TRBV6-1
D: TRBD1
size: -
J: TRBJ1-1
DNA: TGTGCCAGCAGTGAACTCGACAGGGCAACTGAAGCTTTCTTT
CDR3: CASSELDRATEAFF